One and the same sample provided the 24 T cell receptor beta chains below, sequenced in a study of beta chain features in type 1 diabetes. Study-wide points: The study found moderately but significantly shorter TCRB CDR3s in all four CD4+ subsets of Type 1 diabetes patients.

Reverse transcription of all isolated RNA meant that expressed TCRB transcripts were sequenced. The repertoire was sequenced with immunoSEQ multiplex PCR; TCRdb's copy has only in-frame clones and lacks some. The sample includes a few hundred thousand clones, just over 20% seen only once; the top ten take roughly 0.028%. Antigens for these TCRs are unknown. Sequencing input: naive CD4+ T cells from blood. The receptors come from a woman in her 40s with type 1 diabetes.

The CDR3 coding sequence is TGTGCCTGGAGGGGGGACACACAGAACACTGAAGCTTTCTTT. It yields the protein CAWRGDTQNTEAFF. The chain uses TRBV30 and TRBJ1-1; D might be TRBD1 (6 bases). V lost 3 bases, J lost 1 base, and 12 bases lay in between. The CDR3 covers 14 residues. The germline V gene encodes CDR1 GTSNPN and CDR2 SVGIG (reference sequence).

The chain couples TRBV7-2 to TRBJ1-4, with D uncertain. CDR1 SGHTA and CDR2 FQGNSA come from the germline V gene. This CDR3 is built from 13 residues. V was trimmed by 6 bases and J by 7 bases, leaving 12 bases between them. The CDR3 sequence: CASSRDPGEKLFF. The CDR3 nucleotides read TGTGCCAGCAGTCGAGATCCGGGTGAAAAACTGTTTTTT.

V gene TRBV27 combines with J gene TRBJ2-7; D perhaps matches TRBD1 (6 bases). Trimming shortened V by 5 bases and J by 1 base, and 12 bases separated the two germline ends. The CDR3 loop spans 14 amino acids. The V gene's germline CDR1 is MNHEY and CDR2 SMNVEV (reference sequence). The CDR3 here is CASSARGRSYEQYF. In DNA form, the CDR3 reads TGTGCCAGCAGTGCCAGGGGTAGATCCTACGAGCAGTACTTC.

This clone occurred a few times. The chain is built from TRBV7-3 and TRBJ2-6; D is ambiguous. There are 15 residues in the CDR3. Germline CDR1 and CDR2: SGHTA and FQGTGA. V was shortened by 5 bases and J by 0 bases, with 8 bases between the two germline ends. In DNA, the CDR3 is TGTGCCAGCAGCCCACAGTCCTCTGGGGCCAACGTCCTGACTTTC. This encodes CASSPQSSGANVLTF.

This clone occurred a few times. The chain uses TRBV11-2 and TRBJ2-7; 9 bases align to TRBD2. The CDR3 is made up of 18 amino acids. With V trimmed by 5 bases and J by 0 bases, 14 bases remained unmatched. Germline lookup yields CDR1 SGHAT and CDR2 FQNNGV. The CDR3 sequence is CASSRREVAGASSYEQYF. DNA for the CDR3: TGTGCCAGCAGCCGCCGGGAAGTAGCGGGAGCGAGCTCCTACGAGCAGTACTTC.

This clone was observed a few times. This CDR3 is CASSLPPGLAIYYEQYF. The CDR3 DNA reads as TGTGCCAGCAGCCTCCCCCCGGGACTAGCGATCTACTACGAGCAGTACTTC. The chain has TRBV7-2 and TRBJ2-7; 10 positions match TRBD2. Germline trimming cut 5 bases from V and 3 bases from J; bases unmatched to any gene: 13. Germline V gene lookup returns CDR1 SGHTA and CDR2 FQGNSA. There are 17 residues in the CDR3.

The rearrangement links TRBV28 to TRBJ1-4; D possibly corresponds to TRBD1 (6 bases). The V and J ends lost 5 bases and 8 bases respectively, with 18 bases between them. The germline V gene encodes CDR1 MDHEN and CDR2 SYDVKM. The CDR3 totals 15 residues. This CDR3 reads CASSRLQGIQEKLFF. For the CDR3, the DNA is TGTGCCAGCAGTCGACTCCAGGGGATTCAGGAAAAACTGTTTTTT.

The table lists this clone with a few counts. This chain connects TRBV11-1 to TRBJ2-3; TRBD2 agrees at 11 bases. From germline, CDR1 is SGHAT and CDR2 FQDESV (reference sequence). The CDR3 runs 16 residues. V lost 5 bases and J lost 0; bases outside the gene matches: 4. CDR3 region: CASSLGTSGSTDTQYF. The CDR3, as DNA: TGTGCCAGCAGCCTGGGGACTAGCGGAAGCACAGATACGCAGTATTTT.

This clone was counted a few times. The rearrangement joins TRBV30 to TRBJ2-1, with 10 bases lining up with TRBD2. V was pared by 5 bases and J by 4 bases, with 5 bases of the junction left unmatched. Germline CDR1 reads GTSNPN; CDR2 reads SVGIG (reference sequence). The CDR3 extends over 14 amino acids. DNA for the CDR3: TGTGCCTGGGGTATTAGCGGGAGGTACAATGAGCAGTTCTTC. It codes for CAWGISGRYNEQFF. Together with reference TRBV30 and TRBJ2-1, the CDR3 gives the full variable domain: SQTIHQWPATLVQPVGSPLSLECTVEGTSNPNLYWYRQAAGRGLQLLFYSVGIGQISSEVPQNLSASRPQDRQFILSSKKLLLSDSGFYLCAWGISGRYNEQFFGPGTRLTVL.

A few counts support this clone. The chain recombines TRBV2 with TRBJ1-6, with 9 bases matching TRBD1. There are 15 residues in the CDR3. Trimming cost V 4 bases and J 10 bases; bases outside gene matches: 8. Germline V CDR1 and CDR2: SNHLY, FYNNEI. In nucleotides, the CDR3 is TGTGCCAGCAGTGCGGGACAGGGCGTTCGATCACCCCTCCACTTT. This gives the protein CASSAGQGVRSPLHF.

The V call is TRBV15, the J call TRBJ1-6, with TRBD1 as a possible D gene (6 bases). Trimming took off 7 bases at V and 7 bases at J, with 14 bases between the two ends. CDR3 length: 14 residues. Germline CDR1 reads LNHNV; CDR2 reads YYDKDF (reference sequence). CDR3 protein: CATTIQGSNSPLHF. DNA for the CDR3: TGTGCCACCACCATCCAGGGGTCAAATTCACCCCTCCACTTT.

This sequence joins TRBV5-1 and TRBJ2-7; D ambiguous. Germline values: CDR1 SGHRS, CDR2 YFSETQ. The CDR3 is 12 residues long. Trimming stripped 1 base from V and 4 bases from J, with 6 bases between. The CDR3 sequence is CASSLSEYEQYF. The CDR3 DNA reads TGCGCCAGCAGCTTGTCCGAGTACGAGCAGTACTTC. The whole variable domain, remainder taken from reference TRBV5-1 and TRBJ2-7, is KAGVTQTPRYLIKTRGQQVTLSCSPISGHRSVSWYQQTPGQGLQFLFEYFSETQRNKGNFPGRFSGRQFSNSRSEMNVSTLELGDSALYLCASSLSEYEQYFGPGTRLTVT.

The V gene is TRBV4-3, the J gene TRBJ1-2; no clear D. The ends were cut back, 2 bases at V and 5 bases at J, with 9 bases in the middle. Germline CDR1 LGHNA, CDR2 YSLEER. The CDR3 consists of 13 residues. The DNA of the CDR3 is TGCGCCAGCAGCCAACATGACACTTATGGCTACACCTTC. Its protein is CASSQHDTYGYTF.

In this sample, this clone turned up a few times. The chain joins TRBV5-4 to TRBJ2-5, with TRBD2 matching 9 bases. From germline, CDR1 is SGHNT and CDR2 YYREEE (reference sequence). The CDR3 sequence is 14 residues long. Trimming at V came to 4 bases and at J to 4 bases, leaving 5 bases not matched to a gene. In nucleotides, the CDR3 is TGTGCCAGCAGCGCGACTAGCGGAAGAGAGACCCAGTACTTC. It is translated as CASSATSGRETQYF.

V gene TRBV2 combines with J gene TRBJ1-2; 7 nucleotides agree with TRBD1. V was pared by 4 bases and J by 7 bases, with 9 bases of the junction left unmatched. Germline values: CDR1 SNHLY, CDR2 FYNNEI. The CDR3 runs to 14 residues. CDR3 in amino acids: CASSGGLQGLGYTF. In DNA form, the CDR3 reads TGTGCCAGCAGTGGGGGGTTACAGGGGCTTGGCTACACCTTC.

This CDR3 is CASSSSGDYEQYF. The DNA for the CDR3 is TGCGCCAGCAGCTCGAGTGGAGACTACGAGCAGTACTTC. The V call is TRBV5-1, the J call TRBJ2-7; no clear D. CDR3 size: 13 residues. CDR1 is SGHRS, CDR2 YFSETQ, per germline. V shed 3 bases and J shed 3 bases, with 10 bases lying between them.

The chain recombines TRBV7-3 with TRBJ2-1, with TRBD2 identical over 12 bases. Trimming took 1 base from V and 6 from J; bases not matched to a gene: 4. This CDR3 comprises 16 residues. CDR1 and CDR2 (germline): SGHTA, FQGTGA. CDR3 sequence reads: CASSLMASGGANEQFF. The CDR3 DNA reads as TGTGCCAGCAGCTTAATGGCTAGCGGGGGGGCCAATGAGCAGTTCTTC.

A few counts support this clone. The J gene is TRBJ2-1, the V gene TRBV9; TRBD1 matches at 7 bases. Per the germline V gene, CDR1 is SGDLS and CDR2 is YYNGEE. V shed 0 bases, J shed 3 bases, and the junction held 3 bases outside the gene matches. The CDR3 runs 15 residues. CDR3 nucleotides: TGTGCCAGCAGCGTAGATGGGACAGTCTACAATGAGCAGTTCTTC. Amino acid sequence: CASSVDGTVYNEQFF.

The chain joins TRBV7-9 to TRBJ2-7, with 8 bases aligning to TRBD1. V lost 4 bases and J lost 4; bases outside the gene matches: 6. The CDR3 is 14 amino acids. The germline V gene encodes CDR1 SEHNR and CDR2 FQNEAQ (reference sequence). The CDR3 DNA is TGTGCCAGCAGCTCCAGAGACAGGGGTTACGAGCAGTACTTC. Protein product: CASSSRDRGYEQYF.

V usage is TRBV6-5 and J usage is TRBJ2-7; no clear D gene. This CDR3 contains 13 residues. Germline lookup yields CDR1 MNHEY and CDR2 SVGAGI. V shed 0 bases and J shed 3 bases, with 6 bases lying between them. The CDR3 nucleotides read TGTGCCAGCAGTTACTCGGGCAACTACGAGCAGTACTTC. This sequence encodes CASSYSGNYEQYF.

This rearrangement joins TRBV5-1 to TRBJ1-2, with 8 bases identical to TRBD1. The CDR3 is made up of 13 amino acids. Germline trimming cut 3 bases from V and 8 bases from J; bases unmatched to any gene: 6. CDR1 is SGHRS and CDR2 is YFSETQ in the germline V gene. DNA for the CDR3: TGCGCCAGCAGCTCAAGACAGGGGTTCGGCTACACCTTC. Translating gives CASSSRQGFGYTF. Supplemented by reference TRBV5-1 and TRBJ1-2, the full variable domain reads KAGVTQTPRYLIKTRGQQVTLSCSPISGHRSVSWYQQTPGQGLQFLFEYFSETQRNKGNFPGRFSGRQFSNSRSEMNVSTLELGDSALYLCASSSRQGFGYTFGSGTRLTVV.

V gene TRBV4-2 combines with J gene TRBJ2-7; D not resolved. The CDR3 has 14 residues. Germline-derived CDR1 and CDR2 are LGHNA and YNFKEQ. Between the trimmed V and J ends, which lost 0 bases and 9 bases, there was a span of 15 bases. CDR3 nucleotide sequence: TGTGCCAGCAGCCAAGATAGAGCCAGCGACGGGCAGTACTTC. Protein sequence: CASSQDRASDGQYF.

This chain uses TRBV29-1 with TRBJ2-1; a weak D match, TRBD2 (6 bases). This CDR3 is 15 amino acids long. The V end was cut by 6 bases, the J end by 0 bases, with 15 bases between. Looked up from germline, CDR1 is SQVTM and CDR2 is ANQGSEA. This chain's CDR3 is CSVFDDGSSYNEQFF. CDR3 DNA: TGCAGCGTCTTCGACGACGGGAGCTCCTACAATGAGCAGTTCTTC.

In DNA, the CDR3 is TGTGCCACCAGCAGAGAAGTCGGGAGTAGCGAGCAGTACTTC. It codes for CATSREVGSSEQYF. The chain is built from TRBV15 and TRBJ2-7; D perhaps matches TRBD2 (6 bases). Germline CDR1 and CDR2: LNHNV and YYDKDF (reference sequence). V lost 0 bases and J lost 6, with 12 bases in between. The CDR3 runs to 14 residues.